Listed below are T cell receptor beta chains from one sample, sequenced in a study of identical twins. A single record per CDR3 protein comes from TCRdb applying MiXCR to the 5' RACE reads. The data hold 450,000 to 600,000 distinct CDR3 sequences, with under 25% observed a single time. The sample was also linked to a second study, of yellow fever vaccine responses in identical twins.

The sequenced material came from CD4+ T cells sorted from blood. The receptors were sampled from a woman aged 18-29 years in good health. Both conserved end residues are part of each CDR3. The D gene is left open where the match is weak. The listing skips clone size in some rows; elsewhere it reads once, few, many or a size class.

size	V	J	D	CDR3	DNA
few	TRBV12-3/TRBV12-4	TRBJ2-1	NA	CASSPFISVAGSYNEQFF	TGTGCCAGCAGCCCATTCATATCTGTCGCGGGCTCCTACAATGAGCAGTTCTTC
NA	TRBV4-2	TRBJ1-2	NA	CASSQEDRSNYGYTF	TGTGCCAGCAGCCAAGAGGACAGATCAAACTATGGCTACACCTTC
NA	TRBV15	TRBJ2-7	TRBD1	CATSRGATGVGEQYF	TGTGCCACCAGCAGAGGTGCGACAGGGGTAGGGGAGCAGTACTTC
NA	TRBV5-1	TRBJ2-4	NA	CASSLGGVNPAKNIQYF	TGCGCCAGCAGCTTGGGAGGGGTAAACCCAGCCAAAAACATTCAGTACTTC
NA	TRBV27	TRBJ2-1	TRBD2	CASSAAGTSGYNEQFF	TGTGCCAGCAGTGCAGCCGGGACTAGCGGTTACAATGAGCAGTTCTTC
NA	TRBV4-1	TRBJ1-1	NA	CASSQGGGVEAFF	TGCGCCAGCAGCCAAGGAGGGGGAGTCGAAGCTTTCTTT
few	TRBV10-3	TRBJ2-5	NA	CAITQGLGETQYF	TGTGCCATCACACAGGGCCTAGGAGAGACCCAGTACTTC
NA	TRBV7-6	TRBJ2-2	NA	CASSLWPPGELFF	TGTGCCAGCAGCTTATGGCCACCCGGGGAGCTGTTTTTT
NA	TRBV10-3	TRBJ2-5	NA	CAISESWQLLEAAQYF	TGTGCCATCAGTGAGTCATGGCAACTACTTGAGGCGGCCCAGTACTTC
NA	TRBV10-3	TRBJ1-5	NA	CAISDLDNQPQHF	TGTGCCATCAGTGACCTGGACAATCAGCCCCAGCATTTT
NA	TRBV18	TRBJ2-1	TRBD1	CASSQYTGGTSIEQFF	TGTGCCAGCTCCCAGTACACAGGGGGCACCTCGATTGAGCAGTTCTTC
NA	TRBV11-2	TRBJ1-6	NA	CASSLHLVDSPLHF	TGTGCCAGCAGCTTACACCTAGTAGATTCACCCCTCCACTTT
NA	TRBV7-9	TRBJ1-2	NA	CASSPLAVGYTF	TGTGCCAGCAGCCCCCTGGCGGTGGGCTACACCTTC
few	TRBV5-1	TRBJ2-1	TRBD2	CASSVAGLVGYNEQFF	TGCGCCAGCAGCGTAGCGGGACTAGTGGGCTACAATGAGCAGTTCTTC
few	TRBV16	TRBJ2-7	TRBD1	CASSVGTVSYEQYF	TGTGCCAGCAGTGTCGGGACAGTTTCCTACGAGCAGTACTTC
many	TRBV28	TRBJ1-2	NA	CASSRDRRYGYTF	TGTGCCAGCAGCCGAGACAGACGCTATGGCTACACCTTC
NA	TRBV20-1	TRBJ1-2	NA	CSASRHNYGYTF	TGCAGTGCTAGTCGCCACAACTATGGCTACACCTTC
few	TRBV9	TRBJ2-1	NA	CASSVATRGQANEQFF	TGTGCCAGCAGCGTAGCTACGAGGGGACAAGCCAATGAGCAGTTCTTC